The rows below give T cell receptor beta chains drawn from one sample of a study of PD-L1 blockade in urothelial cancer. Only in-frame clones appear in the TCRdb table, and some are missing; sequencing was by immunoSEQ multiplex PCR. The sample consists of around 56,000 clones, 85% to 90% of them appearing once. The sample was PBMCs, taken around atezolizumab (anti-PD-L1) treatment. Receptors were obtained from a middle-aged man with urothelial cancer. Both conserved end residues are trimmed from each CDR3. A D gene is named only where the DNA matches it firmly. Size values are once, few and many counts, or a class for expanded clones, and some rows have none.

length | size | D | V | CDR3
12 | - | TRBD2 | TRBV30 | AWSSTSGYNEQF
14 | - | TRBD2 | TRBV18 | ASSLTSGISYNEQF
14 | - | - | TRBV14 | ASSPRNFAGYAEQY
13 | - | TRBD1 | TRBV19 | ASSTWGQGNSPLH
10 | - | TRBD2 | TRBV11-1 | ASGTSADTQY
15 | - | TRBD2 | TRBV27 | ASSLHGSGTSSYEQY
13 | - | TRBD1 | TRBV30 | AWSVLDRGNQPQH
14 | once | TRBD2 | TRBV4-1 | ASSQPFSRELNEQF
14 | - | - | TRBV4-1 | ASSQDVDRSTGELF
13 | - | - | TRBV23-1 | ASSHTSRGKGEAF
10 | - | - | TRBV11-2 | ASSLDLNEQF
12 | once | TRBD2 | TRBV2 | ASRTTSGSYEQY
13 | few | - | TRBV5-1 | ASSLPGQPNEKLF
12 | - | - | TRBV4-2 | ASSQGASYNEQF
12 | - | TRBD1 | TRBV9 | ASSPRQGKETQY
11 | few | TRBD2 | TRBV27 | ASSSSGFYEQY
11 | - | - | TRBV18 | ASSQRPTNTQY
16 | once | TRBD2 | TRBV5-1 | ASSGGTSGGSGANVLT
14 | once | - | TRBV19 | ASSFSPDSYNQPQH
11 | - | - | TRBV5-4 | ASSSGHSYEQY
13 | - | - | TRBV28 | ASSGPGQVNSPLH
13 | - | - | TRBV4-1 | ASSQDGVNTGELF
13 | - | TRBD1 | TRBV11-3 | ASRPGQGGHGELF
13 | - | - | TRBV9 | ASSVSFTGQETQY
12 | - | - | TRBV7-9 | ASSLVLGDTEAF
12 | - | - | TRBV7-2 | ASSSTFLNTEAF
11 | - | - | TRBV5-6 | ASSLVRVYEQY
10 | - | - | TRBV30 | AWSAGPGELF
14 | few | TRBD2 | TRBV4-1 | ASSPRLVREGYEQY
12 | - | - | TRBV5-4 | ASSTTTANYGYT
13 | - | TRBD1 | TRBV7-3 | ASSLGQGPNSPLH
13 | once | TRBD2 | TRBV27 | ASSISSGSLRSQY
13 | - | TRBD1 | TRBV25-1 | ASSVWTGRVYEQY
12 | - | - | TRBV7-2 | ASKVATGSGELF
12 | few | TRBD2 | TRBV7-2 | ASNPLGTSETQY
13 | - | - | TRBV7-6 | ASSRTGSPNQPQH
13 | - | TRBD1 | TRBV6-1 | ASSEEGQGVYGYT
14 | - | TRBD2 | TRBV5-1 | ASSLALAGESGELF
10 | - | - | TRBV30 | AWSAGSHEQY
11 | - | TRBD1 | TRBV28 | ASTGTGVTSSY
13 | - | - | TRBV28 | ASSRSGYPQETQY
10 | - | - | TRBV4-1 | ASSQGRGGYT
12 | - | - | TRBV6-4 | ASSQGSAYNEQF
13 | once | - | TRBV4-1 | ASSHVWGVGQPQH
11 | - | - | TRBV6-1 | ASSEDSYTEAF
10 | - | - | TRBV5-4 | ASSRTGTRAF
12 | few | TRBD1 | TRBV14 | ASSPTGGNTEAF